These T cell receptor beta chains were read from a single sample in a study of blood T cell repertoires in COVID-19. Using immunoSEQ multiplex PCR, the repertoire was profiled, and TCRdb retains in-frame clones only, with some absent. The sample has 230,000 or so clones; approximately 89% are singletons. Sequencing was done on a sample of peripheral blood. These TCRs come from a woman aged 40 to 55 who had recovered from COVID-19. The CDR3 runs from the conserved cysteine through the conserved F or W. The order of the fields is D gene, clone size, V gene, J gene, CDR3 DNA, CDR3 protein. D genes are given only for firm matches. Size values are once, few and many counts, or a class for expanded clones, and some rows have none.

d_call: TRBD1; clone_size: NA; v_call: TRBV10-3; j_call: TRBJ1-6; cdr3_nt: TGTGCCATCAATGGTGGACAGGGAAATAATTCACCCCTCCACTTT; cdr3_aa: CAINGGQGNNSPLHF
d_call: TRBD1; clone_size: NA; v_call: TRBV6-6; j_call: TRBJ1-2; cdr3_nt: TGTGCCAGCAGATCCGGGACAGGGGATGGCTACACCTTC; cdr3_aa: CASRSGTGDGYTF
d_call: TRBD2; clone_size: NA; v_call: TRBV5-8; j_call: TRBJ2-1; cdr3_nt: TGTGCCAGCAGCCTGAGCGGGACGGTCACGCGGGAGCAGTTCTTC; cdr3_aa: CASSLSGTVTREQFF
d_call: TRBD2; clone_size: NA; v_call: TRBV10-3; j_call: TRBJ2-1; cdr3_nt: TGTGCCATCAGTGAGTCGACAGCGGGAGGGCCCGTAGATGAGCAGTTCTTC; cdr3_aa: CAISESTAGGPVDEQFF
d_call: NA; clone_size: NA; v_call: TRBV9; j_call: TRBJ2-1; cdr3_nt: TGTGCCAGCAGCGTAGACGGTTTCCATGAGCAGTTCTTC; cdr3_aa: CASSVDGFHEQFF
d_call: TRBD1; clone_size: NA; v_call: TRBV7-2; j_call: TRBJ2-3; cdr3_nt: TGTGCCAGCAGCCAGACAGGGGCGCGCACAGATACGCAGTATTTT; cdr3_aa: CASSQTGARTDTQYF
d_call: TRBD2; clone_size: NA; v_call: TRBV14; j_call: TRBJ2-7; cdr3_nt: TGTGCCAGCAGCCACCAGCGGGATTTCGAGCAGTACTTC; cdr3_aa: CASSHQRDFEQYF
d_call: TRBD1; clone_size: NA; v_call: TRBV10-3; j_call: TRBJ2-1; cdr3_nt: TGTGCCATCAGTGAGTCGACCAGGGGGCTAGGCAATGAGCAGTTCTTC; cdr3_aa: CAISESTRGLGNEQFF
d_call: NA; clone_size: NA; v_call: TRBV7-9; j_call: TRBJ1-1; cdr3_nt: TGTGCCAGCAGCCGGACAGATCAAGGATTTGAAGCTTTCTTT; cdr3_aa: CASSRTDQGFEAFF
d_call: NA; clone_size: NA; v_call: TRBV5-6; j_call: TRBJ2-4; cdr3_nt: TGTGCCAGCAGCTTGGGAGGGAGACGGGACATTCAGTACTTC; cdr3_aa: CASSLGGRRDIQYF
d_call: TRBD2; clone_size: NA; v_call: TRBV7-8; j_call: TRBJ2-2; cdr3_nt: TGTGCCACCGAACTAGCGGAGTGGGGCGGGGAGCTGTTTTTT; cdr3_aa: CATELAEWGGELFF
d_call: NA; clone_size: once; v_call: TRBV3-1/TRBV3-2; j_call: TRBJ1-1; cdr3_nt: TGTGCCAGCAGCCAACGAAATACGGAGGGTAACACTGAAGCTTTCTTT; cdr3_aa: CASSQRNTEGNTEAFF
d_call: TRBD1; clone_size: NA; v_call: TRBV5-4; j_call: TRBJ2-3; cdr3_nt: TGTGCCAGCAGCAAAACGACAGGGGGCGGGACAGATACGCAGTATTTT; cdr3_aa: CASSKTTGGGTDTQYF
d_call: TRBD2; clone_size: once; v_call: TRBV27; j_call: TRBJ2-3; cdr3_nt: TGTGCCAGCAGTCTGACTAGCGGAAGCACAGATACGCAGTATTTT; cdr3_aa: CASSLTSGSTDTQYF
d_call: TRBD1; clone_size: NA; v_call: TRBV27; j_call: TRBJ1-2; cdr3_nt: TGTGCCAGCAGTTTATCCCCCAGGGGGGATGGCTACACCTTC; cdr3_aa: CASSLSPRGDGYTF
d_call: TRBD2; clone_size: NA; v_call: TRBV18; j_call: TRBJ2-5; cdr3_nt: TGTGCCAGCTCACCCCCAAGGACTAGCGGGAGACGGGAGACCCAGTACTTC; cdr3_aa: CASSPPRTSGRRETQYF
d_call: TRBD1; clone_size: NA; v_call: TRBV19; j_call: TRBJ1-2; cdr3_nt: TGTGCCAGTGCAGACAGGGGAGTCTATGGCTACACCTTC; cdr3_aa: CASADRGVYGYTF
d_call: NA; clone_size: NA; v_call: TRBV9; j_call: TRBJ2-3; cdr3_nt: TGTGCCAGCAGCGTGGGAGACTCAGATACGCAGTATTTT; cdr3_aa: CASSVGDSDTQYF
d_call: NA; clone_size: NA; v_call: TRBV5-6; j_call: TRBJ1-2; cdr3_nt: TGTGCCAGCAGCTACGCCCTCCGAGGTAACTATGGCTACACCTTC; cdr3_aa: CASSYALRGNYGYTF
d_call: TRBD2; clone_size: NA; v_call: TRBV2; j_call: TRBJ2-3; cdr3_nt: TGTGCCAGCAGGGCCCTAGCGGGGGGCTCTGGAGATACGCAGTATTTT; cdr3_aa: CASRALAGGSGDTQYF
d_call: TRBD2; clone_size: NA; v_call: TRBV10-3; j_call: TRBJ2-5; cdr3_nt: TGTGCCACCAGACCGGGACTAGCGGATGAGACCCAGTACTTC; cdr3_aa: CATRPGLADETQYF
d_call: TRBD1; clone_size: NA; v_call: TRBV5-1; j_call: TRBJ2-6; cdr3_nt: TGCGCCAGCAGCTACAGGGGGCCTGGGGCCAACGTCCTGACTTTC; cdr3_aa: CASSYRGPGANVLTF
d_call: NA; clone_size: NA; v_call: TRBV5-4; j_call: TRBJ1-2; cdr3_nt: TGTGCCAGCAGATCCCCGGGACTTAACTCCCTTAGCTACACCTTC; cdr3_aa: CASRSPGLNSLSYTF
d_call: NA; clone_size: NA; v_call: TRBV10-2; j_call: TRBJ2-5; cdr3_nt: TGCGCCAGCAGTGATGAGGCTCCTTCGTTAATAGAGACCCAGTACTTC; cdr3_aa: CASSDEAPSLIETQYF
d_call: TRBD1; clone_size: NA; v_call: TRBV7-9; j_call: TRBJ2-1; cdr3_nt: TGTGCCAGCAGCCAACCGGGACAGCTCTACAATGAGCAGTTCTTC; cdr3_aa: CASSQPGQLYNEQFF
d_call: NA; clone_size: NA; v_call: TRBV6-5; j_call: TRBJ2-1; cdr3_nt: TGTGCCAGCAGTTACCTTAGGGGCAATGAGCAGTTCTTC; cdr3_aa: CASSYLRGNEQFF
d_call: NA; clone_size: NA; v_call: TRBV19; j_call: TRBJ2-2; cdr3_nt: TGTGCCAGTAGTATAGGGCGGACAAACACCGGGGAGCTGTTTTTT; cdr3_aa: CASSIGRTNTGELFF
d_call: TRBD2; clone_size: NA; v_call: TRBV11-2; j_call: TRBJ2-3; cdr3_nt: TGTGCCAGCAGCCCGATAGCGGGGAGCACAGATACGCAGTATTTT; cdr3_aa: CASSPIAGSTDTQYF
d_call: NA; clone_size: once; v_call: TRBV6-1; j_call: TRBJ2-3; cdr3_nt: TGTGCCAGCAGTGAATGGGTGGGGAGGACAGATACGCAGTATTTT; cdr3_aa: CASSEWVGRTDTQYF
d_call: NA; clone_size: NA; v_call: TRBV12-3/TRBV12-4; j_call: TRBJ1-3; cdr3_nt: TGTGCCAGCAGGTCGGGTGCTGGAAACACCATATATTTT; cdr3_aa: CASRSGAGNTIYF
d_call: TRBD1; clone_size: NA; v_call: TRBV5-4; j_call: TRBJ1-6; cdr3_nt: TGTGCCAGCAGCTGGGGGACAGGACTTTCACCCCTCCACTTT; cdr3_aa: CASSWGTGLSPLHF
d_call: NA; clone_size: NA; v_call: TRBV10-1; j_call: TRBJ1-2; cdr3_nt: TGCGCCAGCAGTGAGTTTCGATTCGGGGGCTACACCTTC; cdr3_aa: CASSEFRFGGYTF
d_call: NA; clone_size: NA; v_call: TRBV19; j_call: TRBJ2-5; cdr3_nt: TGTGCCAGTAGTAATTCGGGGGGCCAGTGGGGAGAGACCCAGTACTTC; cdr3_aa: CASSNSGGQWGETQYF
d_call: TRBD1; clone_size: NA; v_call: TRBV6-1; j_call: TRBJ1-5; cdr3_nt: TGTGCCAGCAGTGAAGACAAGCGACAGGGGGTTCAGCCCCAGCATTTT; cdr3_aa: CASSEDKRQGVQPQHF
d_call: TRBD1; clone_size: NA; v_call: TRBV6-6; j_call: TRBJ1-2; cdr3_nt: TGTGCCAGCAGTGGAACAGGGGGCTTTGGCTACACCTTC; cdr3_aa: CASSGTGGFGYTF
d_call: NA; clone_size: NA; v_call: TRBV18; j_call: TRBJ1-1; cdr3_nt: TGTGCCAGCTCACCAGGCTTTGACACTGAAGCTTTCTTT; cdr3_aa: CASSPGFDTEAFF
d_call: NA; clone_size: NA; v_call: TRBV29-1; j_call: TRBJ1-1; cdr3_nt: TGCAGCGTTGTGAATGGTGTCTATATGAACACTGAAGCTTTCTTT; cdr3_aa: CSVVNGVYMNTEAFF
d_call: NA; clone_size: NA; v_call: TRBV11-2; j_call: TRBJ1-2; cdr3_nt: TGTGCCAGCAGCTTAAATCCGGGCCTGAGAGGGTGGGGCTACACCTTC; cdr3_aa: CASSLNPGLRGWGYTF
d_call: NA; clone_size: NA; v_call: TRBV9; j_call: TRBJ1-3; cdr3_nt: TGTGCCAGCAGTGCGGGTCGAGGAAACACCATATATTTT; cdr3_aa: CASSAGRGNTIYF
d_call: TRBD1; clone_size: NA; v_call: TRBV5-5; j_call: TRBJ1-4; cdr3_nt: TGTGCCAGCAGCCCCGACAGGGATAATGAAAAACTGTTTTTT; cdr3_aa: CASSPDRDNEKLFF
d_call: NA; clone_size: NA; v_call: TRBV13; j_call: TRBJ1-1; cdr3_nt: TGTGCCAGCAGCTTACTGCGGGGAACCACTGAAGCTTTCTTT; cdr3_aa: CASSLLRGTTEAFF
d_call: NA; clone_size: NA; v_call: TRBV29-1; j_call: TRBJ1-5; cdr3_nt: TGCAGCGTTCAAGTGGGGGCACGCAATCAGCCCCAGCATTTT; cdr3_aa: CSVQVGARNQPQHF
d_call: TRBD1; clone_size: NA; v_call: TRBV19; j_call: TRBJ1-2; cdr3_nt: TGTGCCAGTAGCTTAGCGGTTCCCAAGGACAGGACCAGATATGGCTACACCTTC; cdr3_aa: CASSLAVPKDRTRYGYTF
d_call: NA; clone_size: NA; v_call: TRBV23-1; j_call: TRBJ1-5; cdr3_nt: TGCGCCAGACAGGGTGCACGCAGATACCTAAATCAGCCCCAGCATTTT; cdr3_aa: CARQGARRYLNQPQHF